This is a list of T cell receptor beta chains from one sample in a study of T cell responses to AZD1222 COVID-19 vaccine. Using immunoSEQ multiplex PCR, the repertoire was profiled, and TCRdb retains in-frame clones only, with some absent. The profile shows 75,000 to 100,000 clones, 70% to 90% of them singletons. The specimen comprised peripheral blood, sampled on day 0 of AZD1222 vaccination. The receptors originated from an adult in good health. Each CDR3 is given with its conserved first and last residue. Each record gives: CDR3 DNA, CDR3 protein, J gene, V gene, clone size, D gene. A D gene is named only where the DNA matches it firmly. For some rows the clone size is stated as once, few or many, or as a class when expanded; others skip it.

CDR3nt: TGTGCCAGCAGCCAGGGACACCAGAACACTGAAGCTTTCTTT
CDR3aa: CASSQGHQNTEAFF
j_gene: TRBJ1-1
v_gene: TRBV11-3
abundance: once
d_gene: NA

CDR3nt: TGTGCCAGCAGCCAAGAGTTGGGCCTAGCCCCCTACAATGAGCAGTTCTTC
CDR3aa: CASSQELGLAPYNEQFF
j_gene: TRBJ2-1
v_gene: TRBV14
abundance: NA
d_gene: NA

CDR3nt: TGCAGCGTTGATCAGGGGTCCTCGATCACTGAAGCTTTCTTT
CDR3aa: CSVDQGSSITEAFF
j_gene: TRBJ1-1
v_gene: TRBV29-1
abundance: NA
d_gene: NA

CDR3nt: TGTGCCAGCAGTAAACAGGGAGGAGACACCGGGGAGCTGTTTTTT
CDR3aa: CASSKQGGDTGELFF
j_gene: TRBJ2-2
v_gene: TRBV2
abundance: NA
d_gene: NA

CDR3nt: TGCGCCAGCAGCCAACTAGCGGGGCACGAGCAGTACTTC
CDR3aa: CASSQLAGHEQYF
j_gene: TRBJ2-7
v_gene: TRBV4-1
abundance: NA
d_gene: TRBD2

CDR3nt: TGTGCCAGCTCACCACCGGGAGGAGGCTGGAGGGATGAAGCTTTCTTT
CDR3aa: CASSPPGGGWRDEAFF
j_gene: TRBJ1-1
v_gene: TRBV18
abundance: NA
d_gene: NA

CDR3nt: TGTGCCATCAGGGGGACAGAATATAATTCACCCCTCCACTTT
CDR3aa: CAIRGTEYNSPLHF
j_gene: TRBJ1-6
v_gene: TRBV10-3
abundance: NA
d_gene: TRBD1

CDR3nt: TGTGCCATCAGTACCGGACAGGGGCTTGCCGGTAATTCACCCCTCCACTTT
CDR3aa: CAISTGQGLAGNSPLHF
j_gene: TRBJ1-6
v_gene: TRBV10-3
abundance: NA
d_gene: TRBD1

CDR3nt: TGTGCCAGCAGTGTAGAAACGGGGCACACCGGGGAGCTGTTTTTT
CDR3aa: CASSVETGHTGELFF
j_gene: TRBJ2-2
v_gene: TRBV6-2/TRBV6-3
abundance: NA
d_gene: NA

CDR3nt: TGTGCCAGCAGGGAGCCAGGTTCATCCTACAATGAGCAGTTCTTC
CDR3aa: CASREPGSSYNEQFF
j_gene: TRBJ2-1
v_gene: TRBV9
abundance: NA
d_gene: NA

CDR3nt: TGTGCCAGCAGCTCAACGACAGCTGCTAACTATGGCTACACCTTC
CDR3aa: CASSSTTAANYGYTF
j_gene: TRBJ1-2
v_gene: TRBV7-8
abundance: few
d_gene: NA

CDR3nt: TGTGCCAGCAGCCCAACGACAGGCAACTATGGCTACACCTTC
CDR3aa: CASSPTTGNYGYTF
j_gene: TRBJ1-2
v_gene: TRBV3-1/TRBV3-2
abundance: NA
d_gene: NA

CDR3nt: TGTGCCAGCAGCTTGCTAGGGCGCAATTCACCCCTCCACTTT
CDR3aa: CASSLLGRNSPLHF
j_gene: TRBJ1-6
v_gene: TRBV5-5
abundance: NA
d_gene: NA

CDR3nt: TGTGCCAGCAGCTCCGGACAGGGGGGAGGCTACACCTTC
CDR3aa: CASSSGQGGGYTF
j_gene: TRBJ1-2
v_gene: TRBV7-2
abundance: NA
d_gene: TRBD1

CDR3nt: TGTGCCAGCAGCGTAGGGGCAGATACGCAGTATTTT
CDR3aa: CASSVGADTQYF
j_gene: TRBJ2-3
v_gene: TRBV9
abundance: NA
d_gene: NA

CDR3nt: TGTGCCAGTAGAGAGACAGAAAAATATAATTCACCCCTCCACTTT
CDR3aa: CASRETEKYNSPLHF
j_gene: TRBJ1-6
v_gene: TRBV19
abundance: NA
d_gene: NA